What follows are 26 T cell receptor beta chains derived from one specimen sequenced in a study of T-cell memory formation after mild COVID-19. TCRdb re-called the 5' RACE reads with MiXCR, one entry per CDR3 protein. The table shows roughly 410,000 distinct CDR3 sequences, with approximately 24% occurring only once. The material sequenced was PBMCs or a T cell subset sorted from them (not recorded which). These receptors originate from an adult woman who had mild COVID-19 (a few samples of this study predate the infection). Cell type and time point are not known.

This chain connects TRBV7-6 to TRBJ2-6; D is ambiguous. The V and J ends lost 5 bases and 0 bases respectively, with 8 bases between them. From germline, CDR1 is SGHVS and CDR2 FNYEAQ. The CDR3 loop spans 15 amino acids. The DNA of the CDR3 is TGTGCCAGCAGCCTCCCGTACTCTGGGGCCAACGTCCTGACTTTC. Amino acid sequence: CASSLPYSGANVLTF.

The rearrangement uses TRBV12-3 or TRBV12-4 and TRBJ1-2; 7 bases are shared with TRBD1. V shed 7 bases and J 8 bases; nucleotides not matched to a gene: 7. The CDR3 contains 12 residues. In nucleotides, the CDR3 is TGTGCCAGCACCCGAGGGGGCCGCGGCTACACCTTC. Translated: CASTRGGRGYTF.

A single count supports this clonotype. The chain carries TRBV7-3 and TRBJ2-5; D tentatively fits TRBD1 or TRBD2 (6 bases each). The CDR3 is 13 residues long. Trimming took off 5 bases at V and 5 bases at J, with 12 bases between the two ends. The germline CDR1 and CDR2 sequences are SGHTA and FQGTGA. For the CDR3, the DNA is TGTGCCAGCAGCGGGGGGCTTACGGAGACCCAGTACTTC. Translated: CASSGGLTETQYF.

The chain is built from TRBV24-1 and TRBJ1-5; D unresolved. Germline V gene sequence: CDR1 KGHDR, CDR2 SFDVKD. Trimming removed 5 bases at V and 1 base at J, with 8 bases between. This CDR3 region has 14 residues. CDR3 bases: TGTGCCACCAGTGGCGTGTGGAGCAATCAGCCCCAGCATTTT. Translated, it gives CATSGVWSNQPQHF.

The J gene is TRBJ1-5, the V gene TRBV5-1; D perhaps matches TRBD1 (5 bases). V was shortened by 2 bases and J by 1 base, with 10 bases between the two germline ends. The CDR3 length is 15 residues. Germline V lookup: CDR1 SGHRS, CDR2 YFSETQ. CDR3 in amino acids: CASSFGGVSNQPQHF. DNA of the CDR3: TGCGCCAGCAGCTTTGGGGGGGTGAGCAATCAGCCCCAGCATTTT.

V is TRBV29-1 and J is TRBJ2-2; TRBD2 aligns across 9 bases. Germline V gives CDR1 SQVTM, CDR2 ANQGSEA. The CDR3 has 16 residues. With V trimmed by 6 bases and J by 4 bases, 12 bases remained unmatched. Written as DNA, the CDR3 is TGCAGCGTCCGCCCCGGGACTAGCAGCACCACCGGGGAGCTGTTTTTT. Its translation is CSVRPGTSSTTGELFF.

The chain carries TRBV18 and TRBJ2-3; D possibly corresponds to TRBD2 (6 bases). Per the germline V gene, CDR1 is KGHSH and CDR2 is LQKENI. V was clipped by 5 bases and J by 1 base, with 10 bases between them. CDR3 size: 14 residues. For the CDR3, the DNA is TGTGCCAGCTCAGTAGCGGCCCGCACAGATACGCAGTATTTT. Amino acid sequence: CASSVAARTDTQYF.

The CDR3 coding sequence is TGCGCCAGCAGCCGATACCTGGGGGACAGGGGGTTGTACGAGCAGTACTTC. Translating gives CASSRYLGDRGLYEQYF. The chain couples TRBV4-3 to TRBJ2-7; 11 positions agree with TRBD1. J gave up 4 bases and V 4 bases, and 12 bases lay outside the gene matches. Germline lookup yields CDR1 LGHNA and CDR2 YSLEER. This CDR3 spans 17 amino acids.

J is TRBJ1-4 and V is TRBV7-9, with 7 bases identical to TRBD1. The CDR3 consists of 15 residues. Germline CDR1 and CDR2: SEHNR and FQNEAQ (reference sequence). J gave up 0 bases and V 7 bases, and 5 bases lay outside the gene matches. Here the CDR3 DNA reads TGTGCCAGCACCGAGGGGGCCGCAACTAATGAAAAACTGTTTTTT. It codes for CASTEGAATNEKLFF.

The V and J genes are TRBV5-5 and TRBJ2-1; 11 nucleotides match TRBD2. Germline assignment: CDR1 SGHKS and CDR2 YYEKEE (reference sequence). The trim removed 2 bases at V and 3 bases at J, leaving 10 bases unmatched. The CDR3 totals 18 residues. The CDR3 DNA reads TGTGCCAGCAGCTTAAAATCTGGCCTAGCGGGAGGCTACAATGAGCAGTTCTTC. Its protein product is CASSLKSGLAGGYNEQFF.

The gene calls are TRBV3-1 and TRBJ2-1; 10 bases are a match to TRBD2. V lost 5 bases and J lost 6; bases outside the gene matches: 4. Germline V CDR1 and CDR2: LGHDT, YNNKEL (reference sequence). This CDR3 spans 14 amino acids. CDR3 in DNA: TGTGCCAGCAGCTTAACTAGCGGGGCCAATGAGCAGTTCTTC. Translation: CASSLTSGANEQFF.

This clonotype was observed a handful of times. The CDR3 region has the DNA TGTGCCAGCAGTGACTCAGGGCGCCCCTACAATGAGCAGTTCTTC. Its translation: CASSDSGRPYNEQFF. This chain uses TRBV25-1 with TRBJ2-1, with a possible D match to TRBD1 (5 bases). The CDR3 is 15 amino acids. Trimming cost V 3 bases and J 2 bases, with 11 bases left between them. CDR1 is MGHDK and CDR2 is SYGVNS in the germline V gene. The full variable domain, completed using reference TRBV25-1 and TRBJ2-1, is EADIYQTPRYLVIGTGKKITLECSQTMGHDKMYWYQQDPGMELHLIHYSYGVNSTEKGDLSSESTVSRIRTEHFPLTLESARPSHTSQYLCASSDSGRPYNEQFFGPGTRLTVL.

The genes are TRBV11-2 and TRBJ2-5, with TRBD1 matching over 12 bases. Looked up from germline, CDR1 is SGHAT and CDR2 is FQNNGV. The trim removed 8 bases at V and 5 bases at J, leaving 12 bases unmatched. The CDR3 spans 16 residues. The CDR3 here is CASATVGGQGAETQYF. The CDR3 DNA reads TGTGCCAGCGCGACGGTTGGGGGACAGGGGGCTGAGACCCAGTACTTC. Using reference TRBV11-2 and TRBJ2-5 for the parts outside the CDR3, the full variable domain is EAGVAQSPRYKIIEKRQSVAFWCNPISGHATLYWYQQILGQGPKLLIQFQNNGVVDDSQLPKDRFSAERLKGVDSTLKIQPAKLEDSAVYLCASATVGGQGAETQYFGPGTRLLVL.

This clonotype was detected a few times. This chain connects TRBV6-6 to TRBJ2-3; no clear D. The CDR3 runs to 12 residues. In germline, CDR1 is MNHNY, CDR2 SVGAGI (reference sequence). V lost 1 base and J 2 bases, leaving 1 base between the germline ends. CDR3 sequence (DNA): TGTGCCAGCAGTTACTACACAGATACGCAGTATTTT. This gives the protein CASSYYTDTQYF.

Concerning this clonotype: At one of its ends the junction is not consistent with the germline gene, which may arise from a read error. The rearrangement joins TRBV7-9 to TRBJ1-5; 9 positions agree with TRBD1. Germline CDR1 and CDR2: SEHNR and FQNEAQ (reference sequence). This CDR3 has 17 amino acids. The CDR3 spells CASSLGQGSDSNQPQHF. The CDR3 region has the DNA TGTGCCAGCAGTTTAGGACAGGGGTCCGATAGCAATCAGCCCCAGCATTTT.

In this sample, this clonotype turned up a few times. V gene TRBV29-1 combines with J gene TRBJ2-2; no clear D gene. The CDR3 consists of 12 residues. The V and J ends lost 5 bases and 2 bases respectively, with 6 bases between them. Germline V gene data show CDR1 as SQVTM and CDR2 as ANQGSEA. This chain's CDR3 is CSVWPNTGELFF. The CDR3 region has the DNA TGCAGCGTTTGGCCAAACACCGGGGAGCTGTTTTTT.

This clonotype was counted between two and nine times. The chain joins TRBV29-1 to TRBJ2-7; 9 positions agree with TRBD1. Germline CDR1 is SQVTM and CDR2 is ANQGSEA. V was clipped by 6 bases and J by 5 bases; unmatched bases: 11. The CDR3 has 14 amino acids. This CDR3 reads CSVVTGTGIHEQYF. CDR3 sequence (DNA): TGCAGCGTCGTTACCGGGACAGGGATCCACGAGCAGTACTTC.

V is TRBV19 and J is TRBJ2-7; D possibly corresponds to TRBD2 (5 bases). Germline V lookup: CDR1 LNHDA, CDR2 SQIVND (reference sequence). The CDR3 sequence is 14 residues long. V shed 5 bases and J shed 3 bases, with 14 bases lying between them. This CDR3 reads CASSVHGVYYEQYF. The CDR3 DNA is TGTGCCAGTAGTGTCCACGGGGTCTACTACGAGCAGTACTTC. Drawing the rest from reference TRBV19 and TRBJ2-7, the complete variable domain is DGGITQSPKYLFRKEGQNVTLSCEQNLNHDAMYWYRQDPGQGLRLIYYSQIVNDFQKGDIAEGYSVSREKKESFPLTVTSAQKNPTAFYLCASSVHGVYYEQYFGPGTRLTVT.

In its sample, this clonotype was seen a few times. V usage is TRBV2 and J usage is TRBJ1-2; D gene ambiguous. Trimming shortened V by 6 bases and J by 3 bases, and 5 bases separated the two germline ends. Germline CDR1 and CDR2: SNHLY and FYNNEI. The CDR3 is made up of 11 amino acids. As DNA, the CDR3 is TGTGCCAGCAGGCAGGACTATGGCTACACCTTC. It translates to CASRQDYGYTF.

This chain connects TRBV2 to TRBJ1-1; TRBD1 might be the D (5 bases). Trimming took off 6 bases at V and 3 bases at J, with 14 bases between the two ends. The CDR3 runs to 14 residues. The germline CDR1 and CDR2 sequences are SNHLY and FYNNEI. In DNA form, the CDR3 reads TGTGCCAGCAGCCTCAGGGAGATGGACACTGAAGCTTTCTTT. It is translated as CASSLREMDTEAFF.

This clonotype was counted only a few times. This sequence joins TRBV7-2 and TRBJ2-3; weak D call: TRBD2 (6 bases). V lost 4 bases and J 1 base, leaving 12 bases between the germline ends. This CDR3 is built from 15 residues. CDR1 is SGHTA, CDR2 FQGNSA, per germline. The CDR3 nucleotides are TGTGCCAGCAGCTCCGGGGGATTACGCACAGATACGCAGTATTTT. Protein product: CASSSGGLRTDTQYF. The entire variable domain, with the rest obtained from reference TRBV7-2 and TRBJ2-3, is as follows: GAGVSQSPSNKVTEKGKDVELRCDPISGHTALYWYRQSLGQGLEFLIYFQGNSAPDKSGLPSDRFSAERTGGSVSTLTIQRTQQEDSAVYLCASSSGGLRTDTQYFGPGTRLTVL.

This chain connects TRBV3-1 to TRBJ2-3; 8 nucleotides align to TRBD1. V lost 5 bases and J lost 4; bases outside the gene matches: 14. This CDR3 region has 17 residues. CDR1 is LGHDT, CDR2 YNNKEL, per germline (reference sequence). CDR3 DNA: TGTGCCAGCAGCAGCGCGGCCAGGGGGCTATACGCAGATACGCAGTATTTT. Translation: CASSSAARGLYADTQYF.

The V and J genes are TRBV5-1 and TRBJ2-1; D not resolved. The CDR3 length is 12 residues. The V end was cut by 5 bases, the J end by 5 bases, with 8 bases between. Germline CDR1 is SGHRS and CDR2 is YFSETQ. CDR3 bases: TGCGCCAGCAGACCCGGACACAATGAGCAGTTCTTC. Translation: CASRPGHNEQFF.

CDR3 in DNA: TGTGCCAGCATCGGGCAGGGCCACACTGAAGCTTTCTTT. Protein product: CASIGQGHTEAFF. The chain couples TRBV7-9 to TRBJ1-1; possible D gene TRBD1, 5 bases. V was trimmed by 7 bases and J by 3 bases, leaving 12 bases between them. The CDR3 runs 13 residues. The germline CDR1 and CDR2 sequences are SEHNR and FQNEAQ (reference sequence).

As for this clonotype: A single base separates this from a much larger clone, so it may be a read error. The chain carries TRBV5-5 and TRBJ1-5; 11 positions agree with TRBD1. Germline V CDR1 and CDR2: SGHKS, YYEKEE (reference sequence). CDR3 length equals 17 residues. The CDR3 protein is CASSSGTGGSGNKPQHF. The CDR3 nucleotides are TGTGCCAGCAGCTCCGGGACAGGGGGTTCGGGCAATAAGCCCCAGCATTTT.

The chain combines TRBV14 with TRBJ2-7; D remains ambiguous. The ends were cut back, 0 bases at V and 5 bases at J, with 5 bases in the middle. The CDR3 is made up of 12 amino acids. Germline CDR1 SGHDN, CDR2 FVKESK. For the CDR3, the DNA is TGTGCCAGCAGCCAAGATTCAGACGAGCAGTACTTC. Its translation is CASSQDSDEQYF.